This TCR beta chain was captured in a study of blood T cell repertoires in COVID-19. About the research overall: Collection of acute and convalescent COVID-19 samples took place in the United States, Italy and Spain. T cells, B-cell-depleted T cells, or PBMCs supplied cDNA or gDNA.

Authors' data handling: Amplified reference gene primers provided the basis for estimating nucleated cell counts. Sequencing was performed with immunoSEQ multiplex PCR; in TCRdb, only in-frame clones are kept and a portion is missing. V, J and clone size are those of that table, while D and trimming were read from the DNA. The sample records around 56,000 clones, roughly nine tenths being singletons. From germline, CDR1 is SGHAT and CDR2 FQNNGV. With 1 base removed from V and 3 bases from J, the gap between germline ends came to 7 bases. The CDR3 sequence is 14 residues long. Source material: peripheral blood. The chain couples TRBV11-2 to TRBJ2-1; D unresolved. This TCR was sampled from a woman aged 55-70 years with active or convalescent COVID-19. The chain's CDR3 is CASSLVTSYNEQFF. DNA of the CDR3: TGTGCCAGCAGCTTAGTTACAAGCTACAATGAGCAGTTCTTC.